This T cell receptor beta chain was retrieved from a study of blood T cell repertoires in COVID-19. Turning to the study itself: Acute and convalescent COVID-19 samples came from the United States, Italy and Spain. T cells, B-cell-depleted T cells, or PBMCs provided the cDNA or gDNA that served as material.

V shed 3 bases and J shed 10 bases, with 13 bases lying between them. Looked up from germline, CDR1 is LNHDA and CDR2 is SQIVND (reference sequence). The CDR3 spans 14 residues. Original processing methods: Amplification from reference gene primers served as the basis for estimated nucleated cell counts. TCRdb's copy holds only in-frame clones and misses some; the assay was immunoSEQ multiplex PCR. V and J calls and clone size follow that table, whereas D and trimming were derived from the DNA. Of some 74,000 clones in the sample, about 87% were seen once. The material sequenced was peripheral blood. The chain uses TRBV19 and TRBJ1-6; D may be TRBD1 (5 bases). The origin of this receptor is a woman of 80 years or more with acute or convalescent COVID-19. CDR3 nucleotides: TGTGCCAGTAGTATCGAGCAGGGTGGATCACCCCTCCACTTT. It specifies CASSIEQGGSPLHF.